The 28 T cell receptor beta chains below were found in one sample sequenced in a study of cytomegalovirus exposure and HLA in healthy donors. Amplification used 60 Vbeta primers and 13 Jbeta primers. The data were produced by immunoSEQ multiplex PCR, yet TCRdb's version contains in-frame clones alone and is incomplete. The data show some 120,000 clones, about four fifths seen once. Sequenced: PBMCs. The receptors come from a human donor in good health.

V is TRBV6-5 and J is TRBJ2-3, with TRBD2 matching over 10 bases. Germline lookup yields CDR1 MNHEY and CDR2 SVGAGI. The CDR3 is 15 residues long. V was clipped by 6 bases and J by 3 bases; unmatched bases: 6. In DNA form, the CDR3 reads TGTGCCAGCAGCCCACAGCGGGGGGGAACAGATACGCAGTATTTT. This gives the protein CASSPQRGGTDTQYF.

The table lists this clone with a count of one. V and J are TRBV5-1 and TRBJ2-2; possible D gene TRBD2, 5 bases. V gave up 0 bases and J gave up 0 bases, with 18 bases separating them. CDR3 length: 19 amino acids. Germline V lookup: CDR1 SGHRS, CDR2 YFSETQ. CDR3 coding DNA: TGCGCCAGCAGCTTGGACGGTCAAGCGGCGAGCGCGAACACCGGGGAGCTGTTTTTT. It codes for CASSLDGQAASANTGELFF.

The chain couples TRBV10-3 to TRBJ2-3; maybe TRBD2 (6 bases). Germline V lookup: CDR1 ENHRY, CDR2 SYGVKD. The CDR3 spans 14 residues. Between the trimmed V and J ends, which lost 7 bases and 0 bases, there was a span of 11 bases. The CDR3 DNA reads TGTGCCATCAACGGCGGGGACAGCACAGATACGCAGTATTTT. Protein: CAINGGDSTDTQYF.

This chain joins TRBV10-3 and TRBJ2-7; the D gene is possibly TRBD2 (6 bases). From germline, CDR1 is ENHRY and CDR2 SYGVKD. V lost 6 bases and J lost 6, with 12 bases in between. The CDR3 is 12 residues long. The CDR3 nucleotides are TGTGCCATCAGGGACTACGGGGCCGAGCAGTACTTC. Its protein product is CAIRDYGAEQYF.

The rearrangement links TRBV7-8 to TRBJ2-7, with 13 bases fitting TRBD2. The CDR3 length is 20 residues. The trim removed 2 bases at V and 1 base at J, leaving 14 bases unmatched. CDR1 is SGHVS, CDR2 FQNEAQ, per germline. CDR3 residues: CASSLKGRGLAGRRSYEQYF. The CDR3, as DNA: TGTGCCAGCAGCTTAAAGGGGCGGGGACTAGCGGGGAGGAGGTCCTACGAGCAGTACTTC.

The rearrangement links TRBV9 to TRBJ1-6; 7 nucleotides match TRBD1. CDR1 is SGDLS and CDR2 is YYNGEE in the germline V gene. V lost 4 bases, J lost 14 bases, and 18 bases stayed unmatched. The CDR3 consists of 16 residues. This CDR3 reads CASSLPRTGPGGTLHF. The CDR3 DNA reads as TGTGCCAGCAGCTTACCCCGGACAGGCCCGGGGGGGACCCTCCACTTT.

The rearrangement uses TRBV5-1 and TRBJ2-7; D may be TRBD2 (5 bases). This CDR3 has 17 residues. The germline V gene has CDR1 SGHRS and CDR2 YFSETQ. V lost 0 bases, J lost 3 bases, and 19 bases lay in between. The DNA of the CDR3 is TGCGCCAGCAGCTTGGATACCGGCGGGTTCCCGGTCTACGAGCAGTACTTC. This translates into CASSLDTGGFPVYEQYF.

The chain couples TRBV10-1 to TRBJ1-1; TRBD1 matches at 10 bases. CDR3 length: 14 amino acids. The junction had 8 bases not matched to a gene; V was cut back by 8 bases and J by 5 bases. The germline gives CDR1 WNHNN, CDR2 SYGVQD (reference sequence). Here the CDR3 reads CASDRGQGTTEAFF. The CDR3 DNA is TGCGCCAGCGATAGGGGACAGGGGACAACTGAAGCTTTCTTT.

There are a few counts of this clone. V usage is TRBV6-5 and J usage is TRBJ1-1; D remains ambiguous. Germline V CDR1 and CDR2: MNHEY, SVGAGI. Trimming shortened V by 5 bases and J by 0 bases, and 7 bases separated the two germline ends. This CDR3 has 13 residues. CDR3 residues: CASSDTLNTEAFF. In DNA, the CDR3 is TGTGCCAGCAGTGACACTTTGAACACTGAAGCTTTCTTT.

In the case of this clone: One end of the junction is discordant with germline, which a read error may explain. CDR3 loop: CASSLFPGRYGTQYF. The CDR3 DNA sequence: TGTGCTAGCAGCTTGTTCCCAGGGAGGTATGGTACGCAGTATTTT. The rearrangement uses TRBV7-7 and TRBJ2-3, with TRBD2 as a possible D gene (6 bases). Germline V gene data show CDR1 as SSHAT and CDR2 as FNYEAQ (reference sequence). The length of the CDR3 is 15 residues. The full variable domain, its missing parts supplied by reference TRBV7-7 and TRBJ2-3, is GAGVSQSPRYKVTKRGQDVTLRCDPISSHATLYWYQQALGQGPEFLTYFNYEAQPDKSGLPSDRFSAERPEGSISTLTIQRTEQRDSAMYRCASSLFPGRYGTQYFGPGTRLTVL.

The CDR3 spells CASSIAGGDLNYGYTF. CDR3 sequence (DNA): TGTGCCAGTAGTATAGCTGGCGGGGACCTTAACTATGGCTACACCTTC. This chain connects TRBV19 to TRBJ1-2, with a possible D match to TRBD1 (5 bases). Per germline, CDR1 LNHDA and CDR2 SQIVND (reference sequence). Trimming stripped 1 base from V and 1 base from J, with 13 bases between. There are 16 residues in the CDR3. Full variable domain (missing parts from reference TRBV19 and TRBJ1-2): DGGITQSPKYLFRKEGQNVTLSCEQNLNHDAMYWYRQDPGQGLRLIYYSQIVNDFQKGDIAEGYSVSREKKESFPLTVTSAQKNPTAFYLCASSIAGGDLNYGYTFGSGTRLTVV.

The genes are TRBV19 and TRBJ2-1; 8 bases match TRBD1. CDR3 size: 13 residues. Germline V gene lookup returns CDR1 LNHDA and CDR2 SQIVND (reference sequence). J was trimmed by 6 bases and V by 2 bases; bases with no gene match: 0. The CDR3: CASSITGGNEQFF. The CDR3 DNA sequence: TGTGCCAGTAGTATAACAGGGGGCAATGAGCAGTTCTTC.

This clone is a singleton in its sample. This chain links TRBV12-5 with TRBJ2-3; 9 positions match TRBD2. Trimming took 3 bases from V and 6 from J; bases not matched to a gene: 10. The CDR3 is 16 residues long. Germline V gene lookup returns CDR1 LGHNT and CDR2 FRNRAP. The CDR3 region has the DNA TGTGCTAGTGGTTTTGGTCTAGCGGGGTTCACGGATACGCAGTATTTT. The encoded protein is CASGFGLAGFTDTQYF.

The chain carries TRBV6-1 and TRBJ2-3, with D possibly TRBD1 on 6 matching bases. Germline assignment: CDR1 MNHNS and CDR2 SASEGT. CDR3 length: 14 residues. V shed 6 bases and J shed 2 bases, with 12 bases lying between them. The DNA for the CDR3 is TGTGCCAGCAGACAGGGAGCGGCCACAGATACGCAGTATTTT. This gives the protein CASRQGAATDTQYF.

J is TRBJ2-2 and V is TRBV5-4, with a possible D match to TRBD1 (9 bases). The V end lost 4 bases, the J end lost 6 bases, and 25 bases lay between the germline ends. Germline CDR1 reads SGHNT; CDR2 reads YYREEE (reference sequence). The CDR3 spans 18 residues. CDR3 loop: CASSAGGQGPFLAGELFF. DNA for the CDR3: TGTGCCAGCAGCGCGGGGGGACAGGGCCCCTTTTTGGCCGGGGAGCTGTTTTTT.

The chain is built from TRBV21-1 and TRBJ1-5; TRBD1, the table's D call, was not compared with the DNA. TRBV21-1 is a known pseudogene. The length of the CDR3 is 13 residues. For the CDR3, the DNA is TGTGCCAGACACAGGGCCGAGGGGCAGCCCCAGCATTTT. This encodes CARHRAEGQPQHF.

CDR3 nucleotides: TGTGCCAGCAGTTCAAGTCCCGGGACAGGGTTAAGCGAGCAGTACTTC. Residues: CASSSSPGTGLSEQYF. This chain connects TRBV13 to TRBJ2-7; 9 bases match TRBD1. The germline V gene has CDR1 PRHDT and CDR2 FYEKMQ (reference sequence). The CDR3 totals 16 residues. After removal of 6 bases from V and 6 bases from J, the junction contained 15 bases not matched to a gene.

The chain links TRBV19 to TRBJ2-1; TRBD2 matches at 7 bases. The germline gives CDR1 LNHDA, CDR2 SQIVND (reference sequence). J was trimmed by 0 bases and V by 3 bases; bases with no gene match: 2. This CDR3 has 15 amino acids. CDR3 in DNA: TGTGCCAGTAGTATCGAGCGGGGCTCCTACAATGAGCAGTTCTTC. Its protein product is CASSIERGSYNEQFF.

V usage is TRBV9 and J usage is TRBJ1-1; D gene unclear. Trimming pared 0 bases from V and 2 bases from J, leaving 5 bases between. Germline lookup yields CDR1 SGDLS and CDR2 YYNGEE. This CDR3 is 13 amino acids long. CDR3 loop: CASSVGANTEAFF. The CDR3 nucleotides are TGTGCCAGCAGCGTAGGCGCAAACACTGAAGCTTTCTTT.

In DNA form, the CDR3 reads TGTGCCAGCAGCTTGGTCTCAGATACGCAGTATTTT. Translating gives CASSLVSDTQYF. J is TRBJ2-3 and V is TRBV5-4; D call uncertain. CDR3 length: 12 residues. Germline assignment: CDR1 SGHNT and CDR2 YYREEE (reference sequence). Trimming stripped 0 bases from V and 4 bases from J, with 3 bases between.

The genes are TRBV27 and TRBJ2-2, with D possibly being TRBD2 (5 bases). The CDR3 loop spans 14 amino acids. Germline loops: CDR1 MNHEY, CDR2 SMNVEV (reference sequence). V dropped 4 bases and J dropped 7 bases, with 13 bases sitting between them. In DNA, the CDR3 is TGTGCCAGCAGTTCCCGGGTTCGGGGCGGGGAGCTGTTTTTT. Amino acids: CASSSRVRGGELFF.

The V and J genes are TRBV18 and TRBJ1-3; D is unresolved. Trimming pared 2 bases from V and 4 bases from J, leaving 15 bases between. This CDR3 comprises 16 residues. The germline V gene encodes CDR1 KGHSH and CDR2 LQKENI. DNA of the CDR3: TGTGCCAGCTCACCAAGCCGGGGATGGACGGGAAACACCATATATTTT. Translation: CASSPSRGWTGNTIYF. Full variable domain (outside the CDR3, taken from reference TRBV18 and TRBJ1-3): NAGVMQNPRHLVRRRGQEARLRCSPMKGHSHVYWYRQLPEEGLKFMVYLQKENIIDESGMPKERFSAEFPKEGPSILRIQQVVRGDSAAYFCASSPSRGWTGNTIYFGEGSWLTVV.

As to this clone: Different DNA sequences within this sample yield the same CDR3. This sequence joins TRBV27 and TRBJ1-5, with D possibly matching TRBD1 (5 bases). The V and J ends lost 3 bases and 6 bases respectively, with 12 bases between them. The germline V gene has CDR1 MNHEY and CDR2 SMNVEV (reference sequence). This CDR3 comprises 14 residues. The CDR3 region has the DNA TGTGCCAGCAGTTTGACCGGAAGGGGTCAGCCCCAGCATTTT. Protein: CASSLTGRGQPQHF.

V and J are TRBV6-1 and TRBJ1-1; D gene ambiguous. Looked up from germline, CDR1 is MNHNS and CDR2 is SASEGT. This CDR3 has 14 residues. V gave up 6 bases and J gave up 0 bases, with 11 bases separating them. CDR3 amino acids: CASRPGAMNTEAFF. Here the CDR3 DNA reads TGTGCCAGCAGGCCGGGAGCTATGAACACTGAAGCTTTCTTT.

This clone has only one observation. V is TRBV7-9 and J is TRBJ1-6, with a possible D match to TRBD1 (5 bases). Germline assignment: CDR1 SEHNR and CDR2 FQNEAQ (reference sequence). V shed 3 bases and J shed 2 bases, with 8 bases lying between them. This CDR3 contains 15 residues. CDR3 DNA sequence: TGTGCCAGCAGCTTGACAGATACCTATAATTCACCCCTCCACTTT. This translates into CASSLTDTYNSPLHF.

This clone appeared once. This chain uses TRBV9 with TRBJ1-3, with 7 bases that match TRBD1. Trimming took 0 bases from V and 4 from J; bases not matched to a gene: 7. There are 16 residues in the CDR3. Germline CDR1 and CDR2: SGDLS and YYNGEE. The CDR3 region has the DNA TGTGCCAGCAGCGTAGAAGCTGGGGACAGAGGAAACACCATATATTTT. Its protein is CASSVEAGDRGNTIYF.

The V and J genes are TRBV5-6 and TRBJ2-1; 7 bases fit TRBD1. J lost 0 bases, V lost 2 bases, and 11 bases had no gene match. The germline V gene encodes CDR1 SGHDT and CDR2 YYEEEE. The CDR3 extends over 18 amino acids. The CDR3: CASSFRTGGESSYNEQFF. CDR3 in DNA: TGTGCCAGCAGCTTCCGGACAGGAGGAGAGAGCTCCTACAATGAGCAGTTCTTC.

CDR3 nucleotides: TGCGCCAGCAGCCAAGAACGTAGTCTAGTCTACGAGCAGTACTTC. Translated: CASSQERSLVYEQYF. The rearrangement links TRBV4-1 to TRBJ2-5; D remains ambiguous. Judging by the DNA end, TRBJ2-7 fits better; the J call may be wrong. The length of the CDR3 is 15 residues. Germline V gives CDR1 MGHRA, CDR2 YSYEKL.